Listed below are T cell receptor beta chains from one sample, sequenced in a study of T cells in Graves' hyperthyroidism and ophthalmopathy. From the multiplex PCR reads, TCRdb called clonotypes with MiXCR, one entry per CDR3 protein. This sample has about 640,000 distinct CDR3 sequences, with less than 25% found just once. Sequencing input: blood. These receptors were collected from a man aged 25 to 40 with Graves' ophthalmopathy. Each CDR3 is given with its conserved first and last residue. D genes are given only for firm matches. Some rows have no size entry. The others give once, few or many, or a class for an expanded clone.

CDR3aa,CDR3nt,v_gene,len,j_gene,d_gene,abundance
CASSSLGTSGSRYEQFF,TGTGCCAGTTCCTCACTCGGGACTAGCGGGAGTCGATATGAGCAGTTCTTC,TRBV19,17,TRBJ2-1,TRBD2,-
CASSIGTNTEAFF,TGTGCCAGTAGTATCGGGACAAACACTGAAGCTTTCTTT,TRBV19,13,TRBJ1-1,-,many
CSVGGDGSRSSYEQYF,TGCAGCGTTGGGGGAGACGGCAGTCGCTCTTCCTACGAGCAGTACTTC,TRBV29-1,16,TRBJ2-7,-,few
CASTDGRVKSYTF,TGTGCCAGCACCGACGGAAGGGTTAAGAGCTACACCTTC,TRBV6-1,13,TRBJ1-2,-,many
CASSLVQSTDTQYF,TGCGCCAGCAGCTTGGTTCAGAGCACAGATACGCAGTATTTT,TRBV5-1,14,TRBJ2-3,-,few
CASSPPTNTGELFF,TGTGCCAGCAGCCCACCAACGAACACCGGGGAGCTGTTTTTT,TRBV4-2,14,TRBJ2-2,-,-
CASSQSRDRQFF,TGCGCCAGCAGCCAAAGTAGGGACAGGCAGTTCTTC,TRBV4-1,12,TRBJ2-1,TRBD1,-
CSVEERSIEYLNYGYTF,TGCAGCGTTGAAGAGCGGTCGATCGAGTACCTTAACTATGGCTACACCTTC,TRBV29-1,17,TRBJ1-2,-,-
CSARDLRGSSYEQYF,TGCAGTGCTAGAGATCTACGGGGCTCCTCCTACGAGCAGTACTTC,TRBV20-1,15,TRBJ2-7,-,many
CASSQVASVGEQYF,TGTGCCAGCAGCCAAGTGGCCAGCGTGGGGGAGCAGTACTTC,TRBV3-1,14,TRBJ2-7,-,few
CAISESNSSPSGRNEQFF,TGTGCCATCAGTGAGTCGAATTCGTCGCCTAGCGGGAGAAATGAGCAGTTCTTC,TRBV10-3,18,TRBJ2-1,TRBD2,-
CAWSVQVAGEGEQYF,TGTGCCTGGAGTGTACAGGTAGCGGGAGAGGGGGAGCAGTACTTC,TRBV30,15,TRBJ2-7,TRBD2,-
CASSEARGYSNQPQHF,TGTGCCAGCAGTGAAGCGCGGGGGTATAGCAATCAGCCCCAGCATTTT,TRBV6-1,16,TRBJ1-5,-,many
CATDATDTQYF,TGTGCCACGGACGCCACAGATACGCAGTATTTT,TRBV7-9,11,TRBJ2-3,-,few
CSARVRYGYTF,TGCAGTGCTAGAGTGCGCTATGGCTACACCTTC,TRBV20-1,11,TRBJ1-2,-,many
CASSYDGLTYNEQFF,TGTGCCAGCAGTTACGATGGACTTACCTACAATGAGCAGTTCTTC,TRBV6-2/TRBV6-3,15,TRBJ2-1,-,few
CASSQGGTGGSGELFF,TGTGCCAGCAGCCAAGGAGGGACAGGGGGATCCGGGGAGCTGTTTTTT,TRBV3-1,16,TRBJ2-2,TRBD1,few
CASSTVLTDNQPQHF,TGTGCCAGCAGTACCGTTCTTACGGATAATCAGCCCCAGCATTTT,TRBV6-2/TRBV6-3,15,TRBJ1-5,-,-
CASSPWDKIYNEQFF,TGTGCCAGCAGCCCGTGGGACAAGATATACAATGAGCAGTTCTTC,TRBV11-3,15,TRBJ2-1,-,once
CASSSADRNTEAFF,TGTGCCAGCAGCTCGGCGGACAGGAACACTGAAGCTTTCTTT,TRBV7-9,14,TRBJ1-1,-,many
CASSGGHAITGELFF,TGTGCCAGCTCAGGGGGACACGCCATCACCGGGGAGCTGTTTTTT,TRBV18,15,TRBJ2-2,-,many
CATGGLAGAGEQYF,TGTGCCACCGGTGGGCTAGCGGGAGCTGGGGAGCAGTACTTC,TRBV10-3,14,TRBJ2-7,TRBD2,-
CASTVWNTGELFF,TGTGCCAGCACTGTGTGGAACACCGGGGAGCTGTTTTTT,TRBV6-2/TRBV6-3,13,TRBJ2-2,-,few
CASSLAGVTGDYGYTF,TGTGCCAGCAGCTTAGCTGGTGTTACAGGGGACTATGGCTACACCTTC,TRBV7-9,16,TRBJ1-2,TRBD1,many
CASSSVRGNQPQHF,TGTGCCAGCAGTTCGGTCCGGGGAAACCAGCCCCAGCATTTT,TRBV6-2/TRBV6-3,14,TRBJ1-5,-,few
CVSSQRRGQGNGYTF,TGTGTCAGCAGCCAAAGACGGGGACAGGGAAATGGCTACACCTTC,TRBV14,15,TRBJ1-2,TRBD1,-
CASSPRTGGLTEAFF,TGTGCCAGCAGTCCCCGGACAGGGGGCCTCACTGAAGCTTTCTTT,TRBV28,15,TRBJ1-1,TRBD1,many
CASIESRGGSTEAFF,TGTGCCAGCATCGAAAGCCGGGGCGGGAGCACTGAAGCTTTCTTT,TRBV7-9,15,TRBJ1-1,-,few
CASSLGPGLAGVYEQYF,TGTGCCAGCAGCTTAGGACCCGGACTAGCGGGAGTGTACGAGCAGTACTTC,TRBV11-2,17,TRBJ2-7,TRBD2,many
CASSPPTPGVPYNEQFF,TGTGCCAGCTCTCCTCCCACCCCGGGCGTGCCCTACAATGAGCAGTTCTTC,TRBV27,17,TRBJ2-1,-,-
CASSPGLDTQYF,TGTGCCAGCTCACCAGGTCTAGATACGCAGTATTTT,TRBV18,12,TRBJ2-3,-,many
CASSYEGLNEQFF,TGTGCCAGCAGTTACGAGGGGCTTAATGAGCAGTTCTTC,TRBV6-5,13,TRBJ2-1,-,-
CASSSYRGHDEKLFF,TGTGCCAGCAGCTCCTACAGGGGGCACGATGAAAAACTGTTTTTT,TRBV7-9,15,TRBJ1-4,TRBD1,-
CASSLVASVNTEAFF,TGTGCCAGCAGCTTAGTCGCAAGCGTGAACACTGAAGCTTTCTTT,TRBV11-2,15,TRBJ1-1,-,many
CASSPPDRGLLNEQFF,TGTGCCAGCTCACCACCGGACAGGGGGCTTTTGAATGAGCAGTTCTTC,TRBV18,16,TRBJ2-1,TRBD1,-
CASSIRAGGSTDTQYF,TGTGCCAGCAGTATTAGAGCGGGAGGAAGCACAGATACGCAGTATTTT,TRBV27,16,TRBJ2-3,TRBD2,few
CASIRGQPNTGELFF,TGTGCCAGCATTAGGGGGCAGCCGAACACCGGGGAGCTGTTTTTT,TRBV12-3/TRBV12-4,15,TRBJ2-2,TRBD1,few
CASSLADDEKLFF,TGTGCCAGCAGCTTAGCGGACGATGAAAAACTGTTTTTT,TRBV7-2,13,TRBJ1-4,-,few
CASTPRGSSYNSPLHF,TGTGCCAGCACCCCACGGGGGAGCTCCTATAATTCACCCCTCCACTTT,TRBV28,16,TRBJ1-6,-,few
CASSLRGKETQYF,TGTGCCAGCAGTTTACGGGGCAAGGAGACCCAGTACTTC,TRBV28,13,TRBJ2-5,-,many
CASTSIRTSGRSRTDTQYF,TGTGCCAGCACCTCGATCCGGACTAGCGGGAGATCGCGCACAGATACGCAGTATTTT,TRBV3-1,19,TRBJ2-3,TRBD2,-
CAWSVWGRFGEKLFF,TGTGCCTGGAGTGTATGGGGCAGGTTCGGCGAAAAACTGTTTTTT,TRBV30,15,TRBJ1-4,-,-
CAGSSLTGSRDEQFF,TGTGCCGGCAGCTCATTAACAGGGTCGAGGGATGAGCAGTTCTTC,TRBV7-9,15,TRBJ2-1,-,-
CASSAWGAGKSYEQYF,TGTGCCAGCAGTGCATGGGGGGCAGGAAAGTCCTACGAGCAGTACTTC,TRBV2,16,TRBJ2-7,-,-
CASSVEGGQGTEAFF,TGTGCCAGCAGCGTTGAGGGGGGCCAAGGAACCGAAGCTTTCTTT,TRBV9,15,TRBJ1-1,-,-
CASSDPTGIPHENTEAFF,TGTGCCAGCAGCGACCCGACAGGGATCCCACATGAGAACACTGAAGCTTTCTTT,TRBV2,18,TRBJ1-1,TRBD1,few